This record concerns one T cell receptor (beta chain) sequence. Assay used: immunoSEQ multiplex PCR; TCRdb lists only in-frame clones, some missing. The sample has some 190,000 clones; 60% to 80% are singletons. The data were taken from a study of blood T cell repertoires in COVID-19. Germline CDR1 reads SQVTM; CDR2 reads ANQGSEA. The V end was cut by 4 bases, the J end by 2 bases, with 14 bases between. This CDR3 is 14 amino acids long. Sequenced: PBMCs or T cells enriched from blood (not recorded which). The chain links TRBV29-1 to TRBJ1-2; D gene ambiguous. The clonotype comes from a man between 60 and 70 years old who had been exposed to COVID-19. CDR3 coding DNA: TGCAGCGTTGGGGTTTCTGGCGGAAACTATGGCTACACCTTC. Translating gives CSVGVSGGNYGYTF.